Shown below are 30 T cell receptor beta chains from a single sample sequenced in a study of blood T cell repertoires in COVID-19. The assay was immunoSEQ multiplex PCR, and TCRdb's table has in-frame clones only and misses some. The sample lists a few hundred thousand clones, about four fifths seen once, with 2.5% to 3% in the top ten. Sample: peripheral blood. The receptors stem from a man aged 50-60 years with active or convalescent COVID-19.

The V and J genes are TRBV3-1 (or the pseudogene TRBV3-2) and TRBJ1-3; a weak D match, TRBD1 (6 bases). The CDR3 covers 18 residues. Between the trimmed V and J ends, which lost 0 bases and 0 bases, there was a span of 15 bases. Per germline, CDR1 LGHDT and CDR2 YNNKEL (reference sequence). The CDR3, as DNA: TGTGCCAGCAGCCAAGATCCGACGACAGGCGCCTCTGGAAACACCATATATTTT. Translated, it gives CASSQDPTTGASGNTIYF.

CDR3 region: CSASRPMTSSETQYF. The CDR3 nucleotides read TGCAGTGCTAGTCGTCCCATGACTAGTTCTGAGACCCAGTACTTC. V and J are TRBV20-1 and TRBJ2-5; D is possibly TRBD2 (6 bases). The CDR3 runs 15 residues. Germline lookup yields CDR1 DFQATT and CDR2 SNEGSKA (reference sequence). Trimming cost V 3 bases and J 5 bases, with 19 bases left between them.

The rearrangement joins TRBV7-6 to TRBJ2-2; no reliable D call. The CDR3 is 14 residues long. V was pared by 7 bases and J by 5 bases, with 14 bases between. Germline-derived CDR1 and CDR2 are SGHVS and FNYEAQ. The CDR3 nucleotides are TGTGCCAGCACGTTTGGTGGTGCGACCGGGGAGCTGTTTTTT. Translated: CASTFGGATGELFF. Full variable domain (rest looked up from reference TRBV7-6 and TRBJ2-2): GAGVSQSPRYKVTKRGQDVALRCDPISGHVSLYWYRQALGQGPEFLTYFNYEAQQDKSGLPNDRFSAERPEGSISTLTIQRTEQRDSAMYRCASTFGGATGELFFGEGSRLTVL.

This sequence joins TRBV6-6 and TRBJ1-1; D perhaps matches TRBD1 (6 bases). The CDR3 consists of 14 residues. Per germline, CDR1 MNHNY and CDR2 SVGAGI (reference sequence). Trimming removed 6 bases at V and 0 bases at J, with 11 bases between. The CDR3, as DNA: TGTGCCAGCAGGGAGGACAGCATGAACACTGAAGCTTTCTTT. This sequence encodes CASREDSMNTEAFF.

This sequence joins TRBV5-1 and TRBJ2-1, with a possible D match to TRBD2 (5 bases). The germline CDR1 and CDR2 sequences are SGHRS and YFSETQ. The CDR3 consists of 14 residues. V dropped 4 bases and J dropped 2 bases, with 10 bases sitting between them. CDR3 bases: TGCGCCAGCAGCCTCACCGGGACCTACAATGAGCAGTTCTTC. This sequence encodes CASSLTGTYNEQFF.

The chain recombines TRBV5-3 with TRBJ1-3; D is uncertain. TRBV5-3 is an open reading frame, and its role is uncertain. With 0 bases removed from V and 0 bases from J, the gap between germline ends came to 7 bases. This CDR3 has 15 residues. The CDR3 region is CARSLEASSGNTIYF. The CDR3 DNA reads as TGTGCCAGAAGCTTGGAAGCAAGCTCTGGAAACACCATATATTTT.

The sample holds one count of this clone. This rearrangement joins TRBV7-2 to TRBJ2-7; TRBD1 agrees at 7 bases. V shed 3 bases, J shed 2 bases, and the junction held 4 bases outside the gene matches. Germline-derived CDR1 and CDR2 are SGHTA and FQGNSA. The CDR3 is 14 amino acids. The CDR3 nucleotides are TGTGCCAGCAGCTTTCGGACAGGCCCCTACGAGCAGTACTTC. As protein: CASSFRTGPYEQYF. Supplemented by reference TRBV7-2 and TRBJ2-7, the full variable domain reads GAGVSQSPSNKVTEKGKDVELRCDPISGHTALYWYRQSLGQGLEFLIYFQGNSAPDKSGLPSDRFSAERTGGSVSTLTIQRTQQEDSAVYLCASSFRTGPYEQYFGPGTRLTVT.

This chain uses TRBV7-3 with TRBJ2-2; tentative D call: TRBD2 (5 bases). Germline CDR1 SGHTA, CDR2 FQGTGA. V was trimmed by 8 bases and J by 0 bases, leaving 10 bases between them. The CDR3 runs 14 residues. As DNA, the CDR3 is TGTGCCAGCTCGGGGTATACGAACACCGGGGAGCTGTTTTTT. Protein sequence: CASSGYTNTGELFF.

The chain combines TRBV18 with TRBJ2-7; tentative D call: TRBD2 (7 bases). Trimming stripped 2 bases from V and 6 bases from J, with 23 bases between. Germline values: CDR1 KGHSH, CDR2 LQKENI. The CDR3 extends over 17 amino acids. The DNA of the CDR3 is TGTGCCAGCTCACCAGTCGAGGGGAGGGGGGCGGTCGTCGAGCAGTACTTC. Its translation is CASSPVEGRGAVVEQYF.

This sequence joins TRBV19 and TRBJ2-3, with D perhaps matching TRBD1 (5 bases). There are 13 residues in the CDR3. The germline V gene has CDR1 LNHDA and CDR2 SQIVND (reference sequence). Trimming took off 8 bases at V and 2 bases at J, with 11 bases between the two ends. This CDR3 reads CASAGLTTDTQYF. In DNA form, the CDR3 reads TGTGCCAGTGCAGGGTTGACCACAGATACGCAGTATTTT.

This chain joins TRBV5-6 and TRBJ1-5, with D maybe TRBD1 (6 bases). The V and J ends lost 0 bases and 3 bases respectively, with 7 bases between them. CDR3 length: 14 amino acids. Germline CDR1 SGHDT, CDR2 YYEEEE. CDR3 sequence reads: CASSLGQVNQPQHF. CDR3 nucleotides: TGTGCCAGCAGCTTGGGACAGGTCAATCAGCCCCAGCATTTT.

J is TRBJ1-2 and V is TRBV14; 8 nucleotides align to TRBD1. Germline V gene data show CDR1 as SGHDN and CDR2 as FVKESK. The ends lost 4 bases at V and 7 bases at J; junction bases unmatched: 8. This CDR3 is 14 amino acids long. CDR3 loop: CASSPPGQVFGYTF. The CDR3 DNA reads TGTGCCAGCAGCCCTCCGGGACAGGTGTTTGGCTACACCTTC. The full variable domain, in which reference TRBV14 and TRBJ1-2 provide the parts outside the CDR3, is EAGVTQFPSHSVIEKGQTVTLRCDPISGHDNLYWYRRVMGKEIKFLLHFVKESKQDESGMPNNRFLAERTGGTYSTLKVQPAELEDSGVYFCASSPPGQVFGYTFGSGTRLTVV.

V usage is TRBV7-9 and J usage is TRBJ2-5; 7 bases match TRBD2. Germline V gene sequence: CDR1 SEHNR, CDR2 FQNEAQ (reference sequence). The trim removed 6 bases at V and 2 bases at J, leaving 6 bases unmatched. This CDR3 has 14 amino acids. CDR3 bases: TGTGCCAGCAGTCCGGGGACTATTCAAGAGACCCAGTACTTC. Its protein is CASSPGTIQETQYF.

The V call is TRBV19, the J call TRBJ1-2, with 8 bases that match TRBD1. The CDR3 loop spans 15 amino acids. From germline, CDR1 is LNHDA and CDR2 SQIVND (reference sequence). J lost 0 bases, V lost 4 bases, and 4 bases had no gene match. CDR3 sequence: CASSRGQVTNYGYTF. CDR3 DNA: TGTGCCAGTAGTAGGGGACAGGTCACTAACTATGGCTACACCTTC.

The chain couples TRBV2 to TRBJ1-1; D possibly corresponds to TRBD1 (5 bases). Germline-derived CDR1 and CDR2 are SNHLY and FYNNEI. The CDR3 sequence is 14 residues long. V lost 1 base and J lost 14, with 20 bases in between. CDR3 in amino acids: CASSEGTRVKSSFF. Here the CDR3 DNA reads TGTGCCAGCAGTGAAGGTACCAGGGTGAAATCGTCGTTCTTT.

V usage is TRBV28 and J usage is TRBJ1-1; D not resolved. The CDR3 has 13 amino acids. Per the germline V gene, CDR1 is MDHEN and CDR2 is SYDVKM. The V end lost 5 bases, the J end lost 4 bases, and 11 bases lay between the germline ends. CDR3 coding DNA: TGTGCCAGCAGTACTCCGGGTGGCACTGAAGCTTTCTTT. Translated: CASSTPGGTEAFF.

For the CDR3, the DNA is TGTGCCAGCAGCTCCGGACCGGGGGGCAATGAGCAGTTCTTC. This translates into CASSSGPGGNEQFF. The chain couples TRBV7-6 to TRBJ2-1, with TRBD2 matching over 7 bases. The CDR3 sequence is 14 residues long. With V trimmed by 4 bases and J by 6 bases, 6 bases remained unmatched. Germline V lookup: CDR1 SGHVS, CDR2 FNYEAQ.

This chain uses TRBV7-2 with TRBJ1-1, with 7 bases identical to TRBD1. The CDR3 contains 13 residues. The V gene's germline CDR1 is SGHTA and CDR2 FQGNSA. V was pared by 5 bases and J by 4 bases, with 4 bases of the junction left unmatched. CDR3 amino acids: CASSLTGSTEAFF. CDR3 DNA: TGTGCCAGCAGCCTGACAGGGAGCACTGAAGCTTTCTTT.

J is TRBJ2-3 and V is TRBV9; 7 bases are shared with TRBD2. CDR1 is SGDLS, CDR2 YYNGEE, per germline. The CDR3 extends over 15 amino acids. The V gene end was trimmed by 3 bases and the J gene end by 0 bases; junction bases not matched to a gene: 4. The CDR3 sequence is CASSASGTSTDTQYF. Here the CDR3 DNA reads TGTGCCAGCAGCGCTAGCGGAACTAGCACAGATACGCAGTATTTT.

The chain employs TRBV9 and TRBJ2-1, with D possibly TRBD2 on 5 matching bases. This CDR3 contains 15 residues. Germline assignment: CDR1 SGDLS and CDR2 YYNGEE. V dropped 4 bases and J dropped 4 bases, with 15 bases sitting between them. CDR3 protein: CASSPRVLLYNEQFF. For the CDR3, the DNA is TGTGCCAGCAGCCCGCGGGTCCTCTTATACAATGAGCAGTTCTTC.

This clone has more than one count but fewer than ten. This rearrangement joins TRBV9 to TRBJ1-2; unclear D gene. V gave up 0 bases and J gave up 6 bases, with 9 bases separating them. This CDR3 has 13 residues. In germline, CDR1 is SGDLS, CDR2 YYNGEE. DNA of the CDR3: TGTGCCAGCAGCGTAGAAGGGAGGCATGGCTACACCTTC. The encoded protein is CASSVEGRHGYTF.

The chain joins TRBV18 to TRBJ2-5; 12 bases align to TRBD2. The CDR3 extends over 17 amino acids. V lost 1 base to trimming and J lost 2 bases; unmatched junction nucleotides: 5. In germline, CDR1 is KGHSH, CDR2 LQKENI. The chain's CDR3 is CASSPLRLAGVQETQYF. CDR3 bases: TGTGCCAGCTCACCACTGAGACTAGCGGGGGTACAAGAGACCCAGTACTTC.

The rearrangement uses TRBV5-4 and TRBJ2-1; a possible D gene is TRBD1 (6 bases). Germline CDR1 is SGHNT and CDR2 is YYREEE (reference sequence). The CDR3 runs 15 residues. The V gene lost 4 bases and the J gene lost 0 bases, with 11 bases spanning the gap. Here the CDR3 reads CASSQDRFSYNEQFF. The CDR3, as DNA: TGTGCCAGCAGCCAAGACAGGTTCTCCTACAATGAGCAGTTCTTC.

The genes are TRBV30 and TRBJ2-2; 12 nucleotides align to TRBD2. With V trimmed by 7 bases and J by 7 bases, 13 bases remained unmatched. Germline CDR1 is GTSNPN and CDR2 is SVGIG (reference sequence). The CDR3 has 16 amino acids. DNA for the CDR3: TGTGCCTCCGCGGGGCTAGCGGGGGGGCGAGGCGGGGAGCTGTTTTTT. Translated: CASAGLAGGRGGELFF.

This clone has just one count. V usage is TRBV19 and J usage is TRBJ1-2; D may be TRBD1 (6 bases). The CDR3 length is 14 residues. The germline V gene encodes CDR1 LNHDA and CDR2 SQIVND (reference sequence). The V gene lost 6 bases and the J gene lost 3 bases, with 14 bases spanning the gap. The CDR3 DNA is TGTGCCAGTAGCCACAGGGCCGCCGACTATGGCTACACCTTC. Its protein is CASSHRAADYGYTF.

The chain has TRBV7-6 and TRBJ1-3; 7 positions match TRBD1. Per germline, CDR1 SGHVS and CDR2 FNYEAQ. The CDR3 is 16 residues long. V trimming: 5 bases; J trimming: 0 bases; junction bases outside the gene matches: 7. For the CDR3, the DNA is TGTGCCAGCAGCCCCAGACAGGGAGGCTCTGGAAACACCATATATTTT. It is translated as CASSPRQGGSGNTIYF.

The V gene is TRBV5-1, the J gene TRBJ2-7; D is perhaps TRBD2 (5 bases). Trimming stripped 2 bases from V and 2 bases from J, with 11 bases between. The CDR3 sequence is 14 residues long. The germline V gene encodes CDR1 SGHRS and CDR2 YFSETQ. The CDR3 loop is CASSLEGTPYEQYF. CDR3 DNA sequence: TGCGCCAGCAGCTTAGAGGGAACCCCCTACGAGCAGTACTTC. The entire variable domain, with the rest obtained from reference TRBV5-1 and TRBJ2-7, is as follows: KAGVTQTPRYLIKTRGQQVTLSCSPISGHRSVSWYQQTPGQGLQFLFEYFSETQRNKGNFPGRFSGRQFSNSRSEMNVSTLELGDSALYLCASSLEGTPYEQYFGPGTRLTVT.

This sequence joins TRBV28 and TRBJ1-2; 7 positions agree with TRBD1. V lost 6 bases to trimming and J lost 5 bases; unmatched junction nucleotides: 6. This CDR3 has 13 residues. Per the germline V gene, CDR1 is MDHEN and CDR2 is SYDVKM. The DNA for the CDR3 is TGTGCCAGCAGACCCGGGACAGCTTATGGCTACACCTTC. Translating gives CASRPGTAYGYTF.

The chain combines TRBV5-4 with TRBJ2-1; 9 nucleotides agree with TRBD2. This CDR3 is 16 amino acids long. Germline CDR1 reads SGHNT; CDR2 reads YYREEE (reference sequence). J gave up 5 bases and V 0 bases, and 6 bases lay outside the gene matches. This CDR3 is CASSLVLAGIHNEQFF. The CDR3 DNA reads TGTGCCAGCAGCTTGGTGCTAGCGGGAATTCACAATGAGCAGTTCTTC.

CDR3 residues: CAWAGTNQPQHF. CDR3 coding DNA: TGTGCCTGGGCAGGGACAAATCAGCCCCAGCATTTT. The chain has TRBV28 and TRBJ1-5; tentative D call: TRBD1 (6 bases). This CDR3 is 12 amino acids long. In germline, CDR1 is MDHEN, CDR2 SYDVKM. The V end was cut by 11 bases, the J end by 4 bases, with 12 bases between. The complete variable domain, with remaining parts taken from reference TRBV28 and TRBJ1-5, reads DVKVTQSSRYLVKRTGEKVFLECVQDMDHENMFWYRQDPGLGLRLIYFSYDVKMKEKGDIPEGYSVSREKKERFSLILESASTNQTSMYLCAWAGTNQPQHFGDGTRLSIL.